These 15 T cell receptor beta chains came from one sample sequenced in a study of shared clonotypes between healthy human individuals. Measured with immunoSEQ multiplex PCR; TCRdb has only the in-frame clones, and not every one. The repertoire consists of hundreds of thousands of clones, with roughly 80% occurring once and the leading ten covering around 9.3%. The specimen was memory CD4+ T cells sorted from blood. The subset here: CD45RA-negative fraction. The receptors were sampled from a man aged 25 to 45 in good health.

The chain carries TRBV5-1 and TRBJ2-3, with unresolved D. The V gene lost 0 bases and the J gene lost 0 bases, with 11 bases spanning the gap. From germline, CDR1 is SGHRS and CDR2 YFSETQ. The CDR3 runs to 16 residues. CDR3 in amino acids: CASSLGQVSSTDTQYF. The CDR3 DNA sequence: TGCGCCAGCAGCTTGGGTCAGGTCTCTAGCACAGATACGCAGTATTTT.

The chain uses TRBV5-4 and TRBJ2-3; D uncertain. V dropped 2 bases and J dropped 4 bases, with 11 bases sitting between them. The germline CDR1 and CDR2 sequences are SGHNT and YYREEE (reference sequence). The CDR3 extends over 14 amino acids. The CDR3 here is CASSFEQISDTQYF. In DNA form, the CDR3 reads TGTGCCAGCAGCTTCGAACAGATTTCAGATACGCAGTATTTT.

This clone was observed a single time. This rearrangement joins TRBV5-1 to TRBJ2-3; D may match TRBD1 or TRBD2 (6 bases each). CDR1 is SGHRS, CDR2 YFSETQ, per germline. This CDR3 has 17 residues. V dropped 4 bases and J dropped 0 bases, with 18 bases sitting between them. CDR3 bases: TGCGCCAGCAGCAAACGGACTCAGGGGACTAGCACAGATACGCAGTATTTT. It is translated as CASSKRTQGTSTDTQYF.

V usage is TRBV11-1 and J usage is TRBJ2-3; D is undetermined. CDR3 length: 12 amino acids. V lost 4 bases to trimming and J lost 5 bases, with 7 bases between them. The germline gives CDR1 SGHAT, CDR2 FQDESV (reference sequence). The CDR3, as DNA: TGTGCCAGCAGCTCGACGGGAGATACGCAGTATTTT. As protein: CASSSTGDTQYF.

CDR3 amino acids: CRALQGNEAFF. CDR3 DNA sequence: TGCAGGGCTTTGCAGGGGAATGAAGCTTTCTTT. The chain couples TRBV20-1 to TRBJ1-1; a possible D gene is TRBD1 (6 bases). CDR3 length: 11 amino acids. Per germline, CDR1 DFQATT and CDR2 SNEGSKA (reference sequence).

This clone was counted between two and nine times. The V gene is TRBV11-1, the J gene TRBJ2-1; 12 bases align to TRBD2. The CDR3 is 17 residues long. Trimming removed 4 bases from V and 5 bases from J; junction bases left unmatched: 9. CDR1 is SGHAT and CDR2 is FQDESV in the germline V gene (reference sequence). The CDR3 region has the DNA TGTGCCAGCAGCTCCTCTAGCGGGAGGGCCGGAAACAATGAGCAGTTCTTC. Protein product: CASSSSSGRAGNNEQFF. Filled out from reference TRBV11-1 and TRBJ2-1, the complete variable domain reads EAEVAQSPRYKITEKSQAVAFWCDPISGHATLYWYRQILGQGPELLVQFQDESVVDDSQLPKDRFSAERLKGVDSTLKIQPAELGDSAMYLCASSSSSGRAGNNEQFFGPGTRLTVL.

The genes are TRBV9 and TRBJ1-2; the D gene is possibly TRBD1 (6 bases). In germline, CDR1 is SGDLS, CDR2 YYNGEE. This CDR3 contains 14 residues. Trimming took off 1 base at V and 11 bases at J, with 18 bases between the two ends. The CDR3 sequence: CASSVILRTERYTF. DNA for the CDR3: TGTGCCAGCAGCGTAATACTCCGGACAGAACGTTACACCTTC.

The chain is built from TRBV27 and TRBJ1-5, with 12 bases matching TRBD1. The CDR3 runs to 15 residues. CDR1 is MNHEY and CDR2 is SMNVEV in the germline V gene (reference sequence). V was clipped by 5 bases and J by 5 bases; unmatched bases: 4. The CDR3 DNA is TGTGCCAGCAGTCCTAGGGACAGGGGGCATCAGCCCCAGCATTTT. Encoded protein: CASSPRDRGHQPQHF.

V gene TRBV11-1 combines with J gene TRBJ2-7, with D perhaps TRBD2 (6 bases). V was trimmed by 2 bases and J by 5 bases, leaving 10 bases between them. This CDR3 contains 13 residues. CDR1 and CDR2 from the germline V gene are SGHAT and FQDESV (reference sequence). For the CDR3, the DNA is TGTGCCAGCAGCTTATCGCTAGCGCACGAGCAGTACTTC. It specifies CASSLSLAHEQYF.

This clone was detected only a few times. V usage is TRBV4-1 and J usage is TRBJ2-7; tentatively, D is TRBD2 (6 bases). Trimming pared 5 bases from V and 3 bases from J, leaving 14 bases between. Germline values: CDR1 MGHRA, CDR2 YSYEKL. The CDR3 is 14 amino acids. CDR3 sequence reads: CASSNLGEVYEQYF. The CDR3 DNA sequence: TGCGCCAGCAGCAATCTAGGGGAGGTCTACGAGCAGTACTTC.

This clone appeared a single time. The chain combines TRBV30 with TRBJ1-2, with a weak D call TRBD1 (5 bases). Germline V gives CDR1 GTSNPN, CDR2 SVGIG (reference sequence). CDR3 length: 15 amino acids. The ends were cut back, 4 bases at V and 1 base at J, with 16 bases in the middle. The CDR3 spells CAWKGVQPDNYGYTF. The CDR3 region has the DNA TGTGCCTGGAAAGGGGTGCAGCCCGATAACTATGGCTACACCTTC.

V usage is TRBV5-1 and J usage is TRBJ2-7; D might be TRBD2 (6 bases). This CDR3 has 15 residues. The V gene's germline CDR1 is SGHRS and CDR2 YFSETQ. Trimming stripped 3 bases from V and 3 bases from J, with 16 bases between. The CDR3 DNA reads TGCGCCAGCAGCTCCCGGGACTGGAACCTCTACGAGCAGTACTTC. It encodes CASSSRDWNLYEQYF.

This sequence joins TRBV18 and TRBJ1-5; D remains unclear. CDR1 KGHSH and CDR2 LQKENI come from the germline V gene. The V end lost 4 bases, the J end lost 3 bases, and 7 bases lay between the germline ends. The CDR3 length is 13 residues. CDR3 sequence: CASSRQYNQPQHF. Here the CDR3 DNA reads TGTGCCAGCTCACGCCAATACAATCAGCCCCAGCATTTT. The full variable domain, completed using reference TRBV18 and TRBJ1-5, is NAGVMQNPRHLVRRRGQEARLRCSPMKGHSHVYWYRQLPEEGLKFMVYLQKENIIDESGMPKERFSAEFPKEGPSILRIQQVVRGDSAAYFCASSRQYNQPQHFGDGTRLSIL.

This clone was observed a few times. V gene TRBV10-3 combines with J gene TRBJ1-5; tentative D call: TRBD1 (6 bases). CDR1 ENHRY and CDR2 SYGVKD come from the germline V gene. The CDR3 covers 16 residues. Trimming stripped 2 bases from V and 0 bases from J, with 11 bases between. The CDR3 DNA sequence: TGTGCCATCAGTGAGGGGCGCAGGGGTAGCAATCAGCCCCAGCATTTT. This sequence encodes CAISEGRRGSNQPQHF.

This clone was detected only a few times. The V gene is TRBV2, the J gene TRBJ2-7; D remains ambiguous. Per the germline V gene, CDR1 is SNHLY and CDR2 is FYNNEI. Trimming cost V 8 bases and J 2 bases, with 10 bases left between them. The CDR3 covers 12 residues. CDR3 residues: CASRSDTYEQYF. The CDR3, as DNA: TGTGCCAGCCGAAGCGACACCTACGAGCAGTACTTC. The complete variable domain, with remaining parts taken from reference TRBV2 and TRBJ2-7, reads EPEVTQTPSHQVTQMGQEVILRCVPISNHLYFYWYRQILGQKVEFLVSFYNNEISEKSEIFDDQFSVERPDGSNFTLKIRSTKLEDSAMYFCASRSDTYEQYFGPGTRLTVT.